The entry that follows covers one T cell receptor (beta chain) sequence. Germline trimming cut 4 bases from V and 3 bases from J; bases unmatched to any gene: 7. The CDR3 consists of 16 residues. CDR1 and CDR2 (germline): MGHRA, YSYEKL. Sequencing used immunoSEQ multiplex PCR; TCRdb keeps in-frame clones, though not all of them. The data hold about 79,000 clones, with over 85% observed a single time. The data derive from a study of control samples from healthy donors and cancer patients. The rearrangement links TRBV4-1 to TRBJ2-2; 8 bases line up with TRBD2. Source material: PBMCs. This receptor was identified in a woman aged 35 to 49 with lung cancer. The DNA for the CDR3 is TGCGCCAGCAGCCCCGGGAGGGGGGCCGACACCGGGGAGCTGTTTTTT. As protein: CASSPGRGADTGELFF.